These 18 T cell receptor beta chains came from one sample sequenced in a study of regulatory T cells in long-lasting Graves disease. Building of the TCR beta libraries involved iRepertoire HTBI primers and Arm-PCR of CDR3 regions. Using its own MiXCR run on the multiplex PCR reads, TCRdb lists one record per CDR3 protein. The sample has 350,000 to 550,000 distinct CDR3 sequences; approximately 14% are singletons. Time point described: newly diagnosed GD, antithyroid drugs for less than 3 months. From RNA extracted from PBMCs, the TCR library was made. These data also formed part of another study, on T cells in Graves' hyperthyroidism and ophthalmopathy.

This sample comprised peripheral blood mononuclear cells (PBMCs), obtained at new diagnosis, from a patient treated with antithyroid drugs. These TCRs come from a woman aged 45-65 years with Graves disease.

The chain has TRBV6-2 or TRBV6-3 and TRBJ1-5; no clear D gene. Germline V gene data show CDR1 as MNHEY and CDR2 as SVGEGT. Trimming removed 5 bases at V and 4 bases at J, with 12 bases between. CDR3 length: 14 residues. The CDR3 coding sequence is TGTGCCAGCAGTGAAACCGTTTTTAATCAGCCCCAGCATTTT. It specifies CASSETVFNQPQHF.

This clonotype was recorded many times. The rearrangement uses TRBV9 and TRBJ2-3; D is undetermined. From germline, CDR1 is SGDLS and CDR2 YYNGEE. The CDR3 has 14 amino acids. The V and J ends lost 1 base and 2 bases respectively, with 8 bases between them. CDR3 sequence: CASSVTLLTDTQYF. The CDR3 region has the DNA TGTGCCAGCAGCGTAACCCTTCTCACAGATACGCAGTATTTT.

This clonotype was seen many times. In DNA, the CDR3 is TGTGCCAGCAGTTTAGTGTGGGGACTAGCGGGATGGGGAACCGGGGAGCTGTTTTTT. It specifies CASSLVWGLAGWGTGELFF. The chain joins TRBV28 to TRBJ2-2; TRBD2 agrees at 13 bases. Looked up from germline, CDR1 is MDHEN and CDR2 is SYDVKM. The ends lost 2 bases at V and 5 bases at J; junction bases unmatched: 11. This CDR3 contains 19 residues.

This clonotype was picked up many times. J is TRBJ2-3 and V is TRBV28; TRBD2 might be the D (6 bases). With 6 bases removed from V and 2 bases from J, the gap between germline ends came to 21 bases. Per germline, CDR1 MDHEN and CDR2 SYDVKM. This CDR3 has 17 amino acids. The CDR3 coding sequence is TGTGCCAGCAGCGTGGGGGGACCCCCGGGCCCCACAGATACGCAGTATTTT. This gives the protein CASSVGGPPGPTDTQYF.

CDR3 coding DNA: TGTGCCAGCAGCTATAGTATAGCGGGAGGGCCCGCCGGGGAGCTGTTTTTT. This encodes CASSYSIAGGPAGELFF. V gene TRBV7-3 combines with J gene TRBJ2-2, with 11 bases lining up with TRBD2. The CDR3 totals 17 residues. The ends lost 4 bases at V and 6 bases at J; junction bases unmatched: 10. In germline, CDR1 is SGHTA, CDR2 FQGTGA.

The table lists this clonotype with a few counts. CDR3 sequence reads: CAWRTTGATEAFF. The CDR3 DNA reads as TGTGCCTGGAGAACGACAGGGGCCACTGAAGCTTTCTTT. The gene calls are TRBV30 and TRBJ1-1; 8 nucleotides agree with TRBD1. V lost 3 bases to trimming and J lost 4 bases; unmatched junction nucleotides: 4. This CDR3 has 13 residues. Germline values: CDR1 GTSNPN, CDR2 SVGIG (reference sequence). The full variable domain, with the rest looked up from reference TRBV30 and TRBJ1-1, is SQTIHQWPATLVQPVGSPLSLECTVEGTSNPNLYWYRQAAGRGLQLLFYSVGIGQISSEVPQNLSASRPQDRQFILSSKKLLLSDSGFYLCAWRTTGATEAFFGQGTRLTVV.

This clonotype came up many times. A read error may produce the germline difference seen at one junction end. The chain recombines TRBV10-3 with TRBJ2-7; TRBD1 matches at 8 bases. The CDR3 is 12 residues long. Germline V CDR1 and CDR2: ENHRY, SYGVKD. The CDR3 sequence: CAISELRTGPHF. In DNA form, the CDR3 reads TGTGCCATCAGTGAGTTAAGGACAGGGCCCCACTTC.

The sample holds many counts of this clonotype. The chain couples TRBV5-1 to TRBJ1-3, with D hard to call. Germline lookup yields CDR1 SGHRS and CDR2 YFSETQ. Between the trimmed V and J ends, which lost 7 bases and 0 bases, there was a span of 11 bases. The CDR3 loop spans 14 amino acids. CDR3 DNA: TGCGCCAGCTGCCTGGGGAACTCTGGAAACACCATATATTTT. It codes for CASCLGNSGNTIYF.

This clonotype was seen at least ten times. The chain recombines TRBV30 with TRBJ2-1; tentative D call: TRBD1 (5 bases). This CDR3 has 12 residues. V gave up 3 bases and J gave up 7 bases, with 10 bases separating them. The germline V gene has CDR1 GTSNPN and CDR2 SVGIG (reference sequence). CDR3 in amino acids: CAWRGSGNEQFF. CDR3 nucleotide sequence: TGTGCCTGGAGAGGGTCAGGGAATGAGCAGTTCTTC.

Comments on this clonotype: This could be a read error, since a much larger clone is one nucleotide away. This chain links TRBV11-2 with TRBJ2-1; no definite D call. The germline CDR1 and CDR2 sequences are SGHAT and FQNNGV. The V gene lost 3 bases and the J gene lost 10 bases, with 34 bases spanning the gap. The CDR3 loop spans 20 amino acids. The CDR3 sequence is CASSFTIGFTSSDTFGEQFF. The CDR3 region has the DNA TGTGCCAGCAGCTTCACGATCGGCTTTACAAGCTCAGATACTTTCGGGGAGCAGTTCTTC.

The rearrangement links TRBV5-1 to TRBJ2-7; perhaps TRBD2 as D (6 bases). The V end was cut by 0 bases, the J end by 3 bases, with 7 bases between. Germline CDR1 reads SGHRS; CDR2 reads YFSETQ. The CDR3 length is 13 residues. The CDR3 reads CASSLGDFYEQYF. In nucleotides, the CDR3 is TGCGCCAGCAGCTTGGGGGACTTCTACGAGCAGTACTTC.

With respect to this clonotype: This may be a read error: a much more frequent sequence differs by one nucleotide. The chain employs TRBV7-9 and TRBJ2-1; TRBD2 matches 11 bases. CDR3 size: 15 residues. V lost 5 bases, J lost 8 bases, and 8 bases stayed unmatched. Germline V lookup: CDR1 SEHNR, CDR2 FQNEAQ (reference sequence). The CDR3 region is CASSITSGSGDEQFF. CDR3 nucleotide sequence: TGTGCCAGCAGCATAACTAGCGGGAGCGGCGATGAGCAGTTCTTC.

V gene TRBV9 combines with J gene TRBJ2-7; 11 bases align to TRBD1. The CDR3 covers 14 residues. From germline, CDR1 is SGDLS and CDR2 YYNGEE. V was pared by 6 bases and J by 6 bases, with 8 bases of the junction left unmatched. Written as DNA, the CDR3 is TGTGCCAGCACCCGAGGGGGACAGGGGGTCGAGCAGTACTTC. Translated, it gives CASTRGGQGVEQYF.

The chain carries TRBV10-3 and TRBJ2-7; 9 bases map to TRBD2. This CDR3 spans 19 amino acids. Germline assignment: CDR1 ENHRY and CDR2 SYGVKD. Unmatched junction bases numbered 17, after V lost 2 bases and J lost 3 bases. CDR3 protein: CAISETSYSSGMGRYEQYF. In DNA, the CDR3 is TGTGCCATCAGTGAGACTTCGTACTCTAGCGGGATGGGCCGCTACGAGCAGTACTTC.

The sample holds many counts of this clonotype. J is TRBJ1-1 and V is TRBV27; weak D call: TRBD1 (5 bases). The length of the CDR3 is 14 residues. Trimming cost V 5 bases and J 1 base, with 11 bases left between them. CDR1 is MNHEY, CDR2 SMNVEV, per germline (reference sequence). The CDR3 nucleotides read TGTGCCAGCAGTCGGGTGGGACCGAACACTGAAGCTTTCTTT. It is translated as CASSRVGPNTEAFF.

This clonotype was detected ten times or more. The chain links TRBV2 to TRBJ2-1, with 8 bases fitting TRBD1. V shed 4 bases, J shed 6 bases, and the junction held 5 bases outside the gene matches. CDR3 size: 14 residues. Germline V CDR1 and CDR2: SNHLY, FYNNEI. CDR3 nucleotide sequence: TGTGCCAGCAGTGGACAGGGGCTAGGCAATGAGCAGTTCTTC. This codes for CASSGQGLGNEQFF.

This clonotype was counted ten times or more. The rearrangement joins TRBV18 to TRBJ1-4; D is unresolved. The germline V gene encodes CDR1 KGHSH and CDR2 LQKENI. V lost 2 bases and J 3 bases, leaving 4 bases between the germline ends. The CDR3 totals 13 residues. The CDR3 coding sequence is TGTGCCAGCTCACCAAACCCTAATGAAAAACTGTTTTTT. Protein sequence: CASSPNPNEKLFF.

The chain is built from TRBV10-3 and TRBJ2-1; D unresolved. The CDR3 spans 13 residues. Trimming took off 9 bases at V and 8 bases at J, with 17 bases between the two ends. From germline, CDR1 is ENHRY and CDR2 SYGVKD. CDR3 nucleotides: TGTGCCATTAGCAGGACGGATCAGGATGAGCAGTTCTTC. Amino acids: CAISRTDQDEQFF.